Following are 19 T cell receptor beta chains from one sample sequenced in a study of cytomegalovirus exposure and HLA in healthy donors (dated by TCRdb to 2016 to 2017). Library preparation used the immunoSEQ multiplex PCR assay. For the multiplex PCR, a mixture combining 60 forward primers for TCR Vbeta segments and 13 reverse primers for TCR Jbeta segments was used. Held by TCRdb, this immuneACCESS table contains in-frame sequences only and omits some clones. Under half of the omission traces to an unresolved V gene where checked; the cause of the rest is unknown. The sample's own table lists roughly 140,000 clones. The ten largest account for about 0.96% of the sample. Sequenced material: PBMCs. Source of these receptors: a male donor in good health and CMV-seronegative.

V is TRBV30 and J is TRBJ2-7; TRBD2 matches at 10 bases. The CDR3 totals 16 residues. Unmatched junction bases numbered 5, after V lost 0 bases and J lost 0 bases. From germline, CDR1 is GTSNPN and CDR2 SVGIG (reference sequence). This CDR3 reads CAWSVGASGSSYEQYF. The CDR3 DNA sequence: TGTGCCTGGAGTGTCGGGGCTAGCGGGAGCTCCTACGAGCAGTACTTC.

The chain carries TRBV18 and TRBJ2-1, with 8 bases identical to TRBD2. Germline CDR1 is KGHSH and CDR2 is LQKENI. The length of the CDR3 is 15 residues. V shed 2 bases and J 4 bases; nucleotides not matched to a gene: 4. In DNA form, the CDR3 reads TGTGCCAGCTCACCAACCCAGCGGGGGTACAATGAGCAGTTCTTC. This translates into CASSPTQRGYNEQFF.

This chain's CDR3 is CASSLQILNTEAFF. CDR3 DNA: TGTGCCAGCAGCTTACAGATTTTGAACACTGAAGCTTTCTTT. The chain links TRBV7-9 to TRBJ1-1; no reliable D call. The V and J ends lost 2 bases and 0 bases respectively, with 7 bases between them. The CDR3 consists of 14 residues. Per germline, CDR1 SEHNR and CDR2 FQNEAQ (reference sequence).

The chain uses TRBV30 and TRBJ1-1; D remains ambiguous. Germline CDR1 GTSNPN, CDR2 SVGIG (reference sequence). This CDR3 region has 12 residues. V lost 0 bases and J 4 bases, leaving 6 bases between the germline ends. DNA for the CDR3: TGTGCCTGGAGTGTACTGCTCACTGAAGCTTTCTTT. Its protein product is CAWSVLLTEAFF.

The rearrangement uses TRBV11-2 and TRBJ1-2; a possible D gene is TRBD1 (5 bases). Germline loops: CDR1 SGHAT, CDR2 FQNNGV. Trimming removed 5 bases from V and 8 bases from J, with 21 bases in between. The CDR3 totals 15 residues. CDR3 sequence reads: CASSIGLNQGYGYTF. The CDR3 region has the DNA TGTGCCAGCAGCATAGGTCTGAATCAGGGCTACGGCTACACCTTC.

This sequence joins TRBV30 and TRBJ1-1, with TRBD1 matching 10 bases. Germline CDR1 and CDR2: GTSNPN and SVGIG (reference sequence). With 4 bases clipped from V and 5 bases from J, the junction kept 4 bases outside the gene matches. The CDR3 totals 13 residues. CDR3 protein: CAWTTGGATEAFF. As DNA, the CDR3 is TGTGCCTGGACGACAGGGGGCGCGACTGAAGCTTTCTTT.

Of note for this clone: The junction does not match germline at one end; this may be a read error. This chain uses TRBV6-1 with TRBJ2-2; TRBD2 matches at 10 bases. CDR1 and CDR2 (germline): MNHNS, SASEGT. The CDR3 is 17 residues long. Here the CDR3 reads CASNELAGFYSVGELFF. CDR3 sequence (DNA): TGTGCCAGCAATGAACTAGCGGGGTTCTACAGTGTTGGGGAGCTGTTTTTT.

The J gene is TRBJ2-1, the V gene TRBV14, with 10 bases matching TRBD2. The V and J ends lost 2 bases and 6 bases, in that order; junction bases with no gene match: 10. This CDR3 contains 17 residues. Germline loops: CDR1 SGHDN, CDR2 FVKESK. This CDR3 reads CASSQRRASGSFNEQFF. Written as DNA, the CDR3 is TGTGCCAGCAGCCAACGGCGGGCTAGCGGGAGTTTCAATGAGCAGTTCTTC.

The chain links TRBV5-6 to TRBJ1-1; D remains ambiguous. CDR1 and CDR2 (germline): SGHDT, YYEEEE. The V and J ends lost 4 bases and 1 base respectively, with 8 bases between them. This CDR3 comprises 13 residues. As DNA, the CDR3 is TGTGCCAGCAGCAGCCTTCAGAACACTGAAGCTTTCTTT. This encodes CASSSLQNTEAFF.

Regarding this clone: Compared with germline, one end of the junction differs, possibly owing to a read error. The V and J genes are TRBV6-1 and TRBJ2-1; TRBD2 might be the D (6 bases). CDR3 size: 14 residues. Germline V gene data show CDR1 as MNHNS and CDR2 as SASEGT. CDR3 coding DNA: TGTGTCAGCCTCGGCGGGGCCTCCTACAATGAGCAGTTCTTC. Translated, it gives CVSLGGASYNEQFF.

This sequence joins TRBV27 and TRBJ2-3; TRBD2 matches 14 bases. V lost 4 bases and J lost 2; bases outside the gene matches: 5. CDR1 and CDR2 from the germline V gene are MNHEY and SMNVEV (reference sequence). The CDR3 totals 17 residues. The CDR3 loop reads CASSSRLAGGNTDTQYF. The CDR3 DNA reads TGTGCCAGCAGTTCCCGACTAGCGGGGGGGAACACAGATACGCAGTATTTT.

This chain uses TRBV6-1 with TRBJ2-5, with 10 bases lining up with TRBD2. The V segment lost 5 bases and the J segment 2 bases; nucleotides outside the gene matches: 5. This CDR3 is 15 amino acids long. CDR1 and CDR2 (germline): MNHNS, SASEGT. The CDR3 DNA is TGTGCCAGCAGTCGACTAGCGGGCCGGCAAGAGACCCAGTACTTC. It encodes CASSRLAGRQETQYF.

The chain links TRBV19 to TRBJ1-1; the D gene is possibly TRBD1 (6 bases). The V end was cut by 5 bases, the J end by 5 bases, with 12 bases between. The germline V gene has CDR1 LNHDA and CDR2 SQIVND (reference sequence). This CDR3 region has 13 residues. CDR3 sequence (DNA): TGTGCCAGTAGTCGAACAGGGAGAACTGAAGCTTTCTTT. As protein: CASSRTGRTEAFF.

V is TRBV27 and J is TRBJ2-6, with TRBD1 matching over 7 bases. Germline CDR1 reads MNHEY; CDR2 reads SMNVEV (reference sequence). The V gene end was trimmed by 5 bases and the J gene end by 1 base; junction bases not matched to a gene: 11. This CDR3 contains 18 residues. Written as DNA, the CDR3 is TGTGCCAGCAGTCCAAGACAGGGCCAGCGATCTGGGGCCAACGTCCTGACTTTC. Translation: CASSPRQGQRSGANVLTF.

This chain connects TRBV30 to TRBJ2-1; TRBD2 matches at 7 bases. The V and J ends lost 5 bases and 7 bases, in that order; junction bases with no gene match: 8. The CDR3 has 13 amino acids. CDR1 and CDR2 (germline): GTSNPN, SVGIG (reference sequence). CDR3 amino acids: CAWVSGGWNEQFF. As DNA, the CDR3 is TGTGCCTGGGTCTCCGGGGGGTGGAATGAGCAGTTCTTC.

Of note for this clone: At one of its ends the junction is not consistent with the germline gene, which may arise from a read error. The rearrangement uses TRBV7-7 and TRBJ2-6; no clear D gene. Germline CDR1 is SSHAT and CDR2 is FNYEAQ (reference sequence). This CDR3 is 14 amino acids long. CDR3: CASSLGPGANVLTF. CDR3 bases: TGTGCTAGCAGCTTAGGGCCTGGGGCCAACGTCCTGACTTTC.

The rearrangement links TRBV20-1 to TRBJ2-1; D ambiguous. This CDR3 spans 10 amino acids. CDR1 is DFQATT, CDR2 SNEGSKA, per germline (reference sequence). Trimming shortened V by 2 bases and J by 8 bases, and 4 bases separated the two germline ends. CDR3 sequence: CSARIDEQFF. As DNA, the CDR3 is TGCAGTGCTAGAATCGATGAGCAGTTCTTC.

This rearrangement joins TRBV7-9 to TRBJ2-5; unclear D gene. CDR1 and CDR2 (germline): SEHNR, FQNEAQ (reference sequence). This CDR3 comprises 13 residues. V was clipped by 8 bases and J by 3 bases, with 13 bases between them. Here the CDR3 reads CASESTGEETQYF. In nucleotides, the CDR3 is TGTGCCAGCGAAAGTACTGGAGAAGAGACCCAGTACTTC.

The V and J genes are TRBV5-1 and TRBJ2-5; 10 positions agree with TRBD2. CDR3 length: 17 residues. V shed 0 bases and J 3 bases; nucleotides not matched to a gene: 8. CDR1 SGHRS and CDR2 YFSETQ come from the germline V gene. For the CDR3, the DNA is TGCGCCAGCAGCTTGGAAGGTTTCGGACTAGCGGAAGAGACCCAGTACTTC. Translation gives CASSLEGFGLAEETQYF.